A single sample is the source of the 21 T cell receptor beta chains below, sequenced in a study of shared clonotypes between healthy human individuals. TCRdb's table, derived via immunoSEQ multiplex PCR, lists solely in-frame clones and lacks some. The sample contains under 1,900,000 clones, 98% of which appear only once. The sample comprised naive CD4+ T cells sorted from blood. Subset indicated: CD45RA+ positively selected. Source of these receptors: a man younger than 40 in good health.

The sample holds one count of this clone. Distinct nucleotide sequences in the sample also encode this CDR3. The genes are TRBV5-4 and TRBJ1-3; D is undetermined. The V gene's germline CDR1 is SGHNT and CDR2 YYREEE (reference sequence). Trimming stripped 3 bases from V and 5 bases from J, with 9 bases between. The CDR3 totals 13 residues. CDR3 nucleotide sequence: TGTGCCAGCAGCTCTGGGGTTAGAAACACCATATATTTT. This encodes CASSSGVRNTIYF.

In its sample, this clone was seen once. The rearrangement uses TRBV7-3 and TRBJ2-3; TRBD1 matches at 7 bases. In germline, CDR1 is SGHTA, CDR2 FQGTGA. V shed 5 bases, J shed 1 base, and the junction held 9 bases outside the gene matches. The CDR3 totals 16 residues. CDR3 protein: CASSRTGEGGTDTQYF. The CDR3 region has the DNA TGTGCCAGCAGCCGCACAGGGGAAGGGGGCACAGATACGCAGTATTTT.

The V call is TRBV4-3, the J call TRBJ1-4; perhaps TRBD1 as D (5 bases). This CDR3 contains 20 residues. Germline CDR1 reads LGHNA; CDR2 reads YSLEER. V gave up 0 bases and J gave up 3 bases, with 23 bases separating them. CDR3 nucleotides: TGCGCCAGCAGCCAAGAGCTCCTAACGGGGGTCGGAAGGTCTAATGAAAAACTGTTTTTT. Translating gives CASSQELLTGVGRSNEKLFF.

The CDR3 DNA follows: TGTGCCAGCAGCCGAGATAGCGGGAGTACAGATACGCAGTATTTT. It yields the protein CASSRDSGSTDTQYF. The V gene is TRBV7-2, the J gene TRBJ2-3; 9 positions agree with TRBD2. Germline V gives CDR1 SGHTA, CDR2 FQGNSA. V lost 5 bases, J lost 3 bases, and 6 bases stayed unmatched. The CDR3 contains 15 residues. The complete variable domain, with remaining parts taken from reference TRBV7-2 and TRBJ2-3, reads GAGVSQSPSNKVTEKGKDVELRCDPISGHTALYWYRQSLGQGLEFLIYFQGNSAPDKSGLPSDRFSAERTGGSVSTLTIQRTQQEDSAVYLCASSRDSGSTDTQYFGPGTRLTVL.

CDR3: CASSLWASGRETQYF. The CDR3, as DNA: TGTGCCAGCAGCTTATGGGCTAGCGGGAGAGAGACCCAGTACTTC. The V call is TRBV7-2, the J call TRBJ2-5; 10 bases match TRBD2. Unmatched junction bases numbered 4, after V lost 2 bases and J lost 4 bases. The V gene's germline CDR1 is SGHTA and CDR2 FQGNSA. The CDR3 runs 15 residues.

The CDR3 sequence is CASSLQGDSYNEQFF. The CDR3 nucleotides read TGTGCCAGTAGTTTACAGGGGGACTCCTACAATGAGCAGTTCTTC. The V and J genes are TRBV19 and TRBJ2-1; 8 bases match TRBD1. CDR3 length: 15 residues. After removal of 5 bases from V and 0 bases from J, the junction contained 3 bases not matched to a gene. Germline-derived CDR1 and CDR2 are LNHDA and SQIVND (reference sequence).

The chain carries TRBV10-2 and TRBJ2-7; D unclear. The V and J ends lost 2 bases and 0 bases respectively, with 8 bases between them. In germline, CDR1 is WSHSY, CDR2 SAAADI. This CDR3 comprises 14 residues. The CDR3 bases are TGCGCCAGCAGTGAGGGGATTTTCTCCTACGAGCAGTACTTC. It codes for CASSEGIFSYEQYF.

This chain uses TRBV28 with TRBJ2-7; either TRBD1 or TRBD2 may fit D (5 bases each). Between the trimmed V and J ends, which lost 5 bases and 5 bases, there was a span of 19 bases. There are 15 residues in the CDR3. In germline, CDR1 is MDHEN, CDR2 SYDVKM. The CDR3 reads CASSLDGGSYDEQYF. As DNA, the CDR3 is TGTGCCAGCAGTCTCGATGGGGGTAGTTACGACGAGCAGTACTTC. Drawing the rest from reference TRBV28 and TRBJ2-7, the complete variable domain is DVKVTQSSRYLVKRTGEKVFLECVQDMDHENMFWYRQDPGLGLRLIYFSYDVKMKEKGDIPEGYSVSREKKERFSLILESASTNQTSMYLCASSLDGGSYDEQYFGPGTRLTVT.

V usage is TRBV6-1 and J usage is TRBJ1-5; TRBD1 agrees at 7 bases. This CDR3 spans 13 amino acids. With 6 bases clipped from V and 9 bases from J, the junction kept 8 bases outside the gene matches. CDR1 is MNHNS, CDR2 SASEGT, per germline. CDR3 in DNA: TGTGCCAGCAGACCGATGACAGGGCGGCCCCAGCATTTT. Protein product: CASRPMTGRPQHF.

The CDR3 sequence: CASSYSRDTQSYEQYF. The DNA for the CDR3 is TGTGCCAGCAGTTACTCCCGGGACACCCAATCCTACGAGCAGTACTTC. V is TRBV6-6 and J is TRBJ2-7; a weak D match, TRBD1 (6 bases). The length of the CDR3 is 16 residues. Trimming removed 0 bases at V and 1 base at J, with 13 bases between. CDR1 is MNHNY, CDR2 SVGAGI, per germline (reference sequence).

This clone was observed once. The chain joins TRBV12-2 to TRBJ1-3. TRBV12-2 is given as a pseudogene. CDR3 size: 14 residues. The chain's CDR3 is CASRLRGPGNTIYF. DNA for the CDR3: TGTGCAAGTCGCTTAAGAGGACCCGGAAACACCATATATTTT.

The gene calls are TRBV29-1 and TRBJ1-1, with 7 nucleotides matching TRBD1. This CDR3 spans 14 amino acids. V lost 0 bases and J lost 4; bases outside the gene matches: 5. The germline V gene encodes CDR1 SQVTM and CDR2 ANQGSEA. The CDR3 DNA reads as TGCAGCGTTGAAGATCGAAACAGGGGCACTGAAGCTTTCTTT. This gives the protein CSVEDRNRGTEAFF.

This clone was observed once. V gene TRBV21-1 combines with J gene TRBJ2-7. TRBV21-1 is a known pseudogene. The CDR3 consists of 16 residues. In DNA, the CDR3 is TGTGCCAGCAGCAAAGCGGGAAAGAACAGAGCCTACGAGCAGTACTTC. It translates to CASSKAGKNRAYEQYF.

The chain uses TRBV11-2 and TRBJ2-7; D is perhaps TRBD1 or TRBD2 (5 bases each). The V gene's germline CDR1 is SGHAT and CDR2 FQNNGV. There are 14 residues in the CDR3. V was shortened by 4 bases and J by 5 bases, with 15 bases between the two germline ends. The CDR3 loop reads CASSWSQGRHEQYF. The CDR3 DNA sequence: TGTGCCAGCAGCTGGAGCCAGGGACGGCACGAGCAGTACTTC.

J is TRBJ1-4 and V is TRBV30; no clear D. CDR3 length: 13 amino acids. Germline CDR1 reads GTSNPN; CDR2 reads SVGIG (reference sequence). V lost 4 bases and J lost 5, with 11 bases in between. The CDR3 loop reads CAWKREANEKLFF. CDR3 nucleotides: TGTGCCTGGAAACGGGAAGCCAATGAAAAACTGTTTTTT.

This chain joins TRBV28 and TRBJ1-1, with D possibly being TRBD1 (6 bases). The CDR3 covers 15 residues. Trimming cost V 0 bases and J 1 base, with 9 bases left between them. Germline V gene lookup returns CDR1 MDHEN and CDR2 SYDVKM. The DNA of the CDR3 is TGTGCCAGCAGTTTATGGTACAGGGAGAACACTGAAGCTTTCTTT. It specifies CASSLWYRENTEAFF. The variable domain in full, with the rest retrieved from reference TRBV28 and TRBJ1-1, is DVKVTQSSRYLVKRTGEKVFLECVQDMDHENMFWYRQDPGLGLRLIYFSYDVKMKEKGDIPEGYSVSREKKERFSLILESASTNQTSMYLCASSLWYRENTEAFFGQGTRLTVV.

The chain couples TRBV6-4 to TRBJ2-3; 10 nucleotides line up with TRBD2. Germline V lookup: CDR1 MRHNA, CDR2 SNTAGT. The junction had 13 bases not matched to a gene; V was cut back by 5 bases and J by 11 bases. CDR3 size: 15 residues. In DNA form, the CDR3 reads TGTGCCAGCAGTCGGACTAGCGGAGGAGGAGGGGAGCAGTATTTT. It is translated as CASSRTSGGGGEQYF.

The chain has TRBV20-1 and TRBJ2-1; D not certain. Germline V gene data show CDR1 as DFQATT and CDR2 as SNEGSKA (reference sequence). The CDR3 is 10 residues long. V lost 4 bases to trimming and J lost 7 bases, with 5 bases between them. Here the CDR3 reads CSAILNEQFF. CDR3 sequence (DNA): TGCAGTGCTATTCTGAATGAGCAGTTCTTC.

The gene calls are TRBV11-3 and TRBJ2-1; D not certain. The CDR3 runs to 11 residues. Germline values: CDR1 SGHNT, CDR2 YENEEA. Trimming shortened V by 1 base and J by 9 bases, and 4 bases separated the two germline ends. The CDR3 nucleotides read TGTGCCAGCAGCTTAGGAGCTGAGCAGTTCTTC. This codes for CASSLGAEQFF. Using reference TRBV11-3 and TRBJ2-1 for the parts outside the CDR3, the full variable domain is EAGVVQSPRYKIIEKKQPVAFWCNPISGHNTLYWYLQNLGQGPELLIRYENEEAVDDSQLPKDRFSAERLKGVDSTLKIQPAELGDSAVYLCASSLGAEQFFGPGTRLTVL.

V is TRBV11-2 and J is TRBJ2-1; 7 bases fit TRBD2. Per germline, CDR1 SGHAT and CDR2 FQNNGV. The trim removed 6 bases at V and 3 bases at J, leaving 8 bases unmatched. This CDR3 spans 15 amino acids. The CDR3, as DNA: TGTGCCAGCAGAGCTGGGGGGAGGGTCTACAATGAGCAGTTCTTC. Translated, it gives CASRAGGRVYNEQFF.

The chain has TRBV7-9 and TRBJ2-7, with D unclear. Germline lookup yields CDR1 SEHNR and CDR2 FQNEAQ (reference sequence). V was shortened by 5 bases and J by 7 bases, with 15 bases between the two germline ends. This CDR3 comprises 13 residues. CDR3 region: CASSIGPPREQYF. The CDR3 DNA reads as TGTGCCAGCAGCATCGGACCGCCTCGAGAGCAGTACTTC. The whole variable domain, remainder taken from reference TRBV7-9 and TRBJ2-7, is DTGVSQNPRHKITKRGQNVTFRCDPISEHNRLYWYRQTLGQGPEFLTYFQNEAQLEKSRLLSDRFSAERPKGSFSTLEIQRTEQGDSAMYLCASSIGPPREQYFGPGTRLTVT.